These T cell receptor beta chains were read from a single sample in a study of graft-versus-host responses after intestinal transplantation. Data came from immunoSEQ multiplex PCR; TCRdb stores just in-frame clones and leaves some out. In the table there are tens of thousands of clones, around nine tenths of which are singletons. This specimen consisted of PBMCs, obtained about 120 days after intestinal transplantation. These receptors all come from a human patient who received an intestinal transplant, so some T cells may come from the graft donor. Each CDR3 is given with its conserved first and last residue. Fields, in order: J gene, V gene, D gene, clone size, CDR3 protein, CDR3 DNA. A D gene is named only where the DNA matches it firmly. Not all rows give a size; the values are once, few, many and, for expanded clones, a class.

>TRBJ2-7|TRBV11-2|TRBD2|-
CASSPGFGEGYEQYF
TGTGCCAGCAGCCCCGGGTTTGGGGAGGGGTACGAGCAGTACTTC
>TRBJ2-2|TRBV4-2|TRBD2|-
CASSQDLAGGGELFF
TGTGCCAGCAGCCAAGATTTAGCGGGAGGGGGGGAGCTGTTTTTT
>TRBJ2-1|TRBV5-1|-|-
CASSPGTPPTNEQFF
TGCGCCAGCAGCCCCGGGACTCCCCCGACAAATGAGCAGTTCTTC
>TRBJ1-6|TRBV5-6|-|once
CASSVGTYNNSPLHF
TGTGCCAGCAGCGTCGGGACATATAATAATTCACCCCTCCACTTT
>TRBJ1-3|TRBV1|-|-
CTSSHPGKESGNTIYF
TGCACCAGCAGCCACCCGGGGAAGGAATCTGGAAACACCATATATTTT
>TRBJ2-3|TRBV6-5|-|-
CASSYDWSTDTQYF
TGTGCCAGCAGTTATGACTGGAGCACAGATACGCAGTATTTT
>TRBJ1-5|TRBV2|-|-
CASKGSGLFQPQHF
TGTGCCAGCAAGGGGTCAGGATTATTTCAGCCCCAGCATTTT
>TRBJ2-7|TRBV29-1|TRBD1|-
CSVEGRGQGPRTYEQYF
TGCAGCGTTGAAGGTCGGGGACAGGGTCCTCGGACCTACGAGCAGTACTTC
>TRBJ2-1|TRBV28|-|-
CASSPTWGSYNEQFF
TGTGCCAGCAGCCCGACTTGGGGCTCCTACAATGAGCAGTTCTTC
>TRBJ2-7|TRBV28|-|-
CASSQLARGAYEQYF
TGTGCCAGCAGCCAACTAGCCAGAGGGGCCTACGAGCAGTACTTC
>TRBJ1-5|TRBV28|-|-
CASGPAGPRNQPQHF
TGTGCCAGCGGCCCAGCGGGCCCACGCAATCAGCCCCAGCATTTT
>TRBJ2-2|TRBV7-9|-|-
CASSLVLNTGELFF
TGTGCCAGCAGCTTAGTGCTGAACACCGGGGAGCTGTTTTTT
>TRBJ2-3|TRBV2|-|-
CASSEVGDTQYF
TGTGCCAGCAGTGAAGTCGGGGATACGCAGTATTTT
>TRBJ1-5|TRBV15|-|-
CATSRESKGLRNQPQHF
TGTGCCACCAGCAGAGAGAGTAAGGGTCTGCGAAATCAGCCCCAGCATTTT
>TRBJ2-7|TRBV6-6|-|-
CASTNTALSYEQYF
TGTGCCAGCACCAACACCGCCCTCTCCTACGAGCAGTACTTC
>TRBJ2-1|TRBV27|TRBD2|-
CASSLGTSGTYNEQFF
TGTGCCAGCAGTCTCGGGACTAGCGGAACCTACAATGAGCAGTTCTTC
>TRBJ1-2|TRBV7-2|TRBD1|-
CASSPKTGEGGYGYTF
TGTGCCAGCAGCCCAAAGACAGGGGAAGGAGGCTATGGCTACACCTTC
>TRBJ2-7|TRBV7-2|TRBD2|-
CASSALAGGSYEQYF
TGTGCCAGCAGCGCCCTAGCGGGAGGGTCGTACGAGCAGTACTTC
>TRBJ2-7|TRBV5-4|-|-
CASSLVLGAHEQYF
TGTGCCAGCAGCTTGGTACTGGGGGCCCACGAGCAGTACTTC
>TRBJ2-2|TRBV9|-|-
CASSASGPSRGRELFF
TGTGCCAGCAGCGCATCCGGGCCATCCCGGGGCAGGGAGCTGTTTTTT
>TRBJ2-1|TRBV6-5|-|-
CASSYGGAPYNEQFF
TGTGCCAGCAGTTACGGGGGGGCGCCTTACAATGAGCAGTTCTTC